This T cell receptor (beta chain) came from a study of cytomegalovirus exposure and HLA in healthy donors. Findings of the study overall: Specificity of a few CMV-associated chains for CMV antigens was verified in vitro. When a later analysis was performed, an Asian-associated ancestry cluster reportedly had fewer N-insertions than the roughly 700-donor mean.

Amplification used 60 Vbeta primers and 13 Jbeta primers. As handled by the study authors: Around 9.9 million shared chains were among the about 80 million unique TCR beta chains that a later analysis counted. The method was immunoSEQ multiplex PCR; TCRdb's version includes in-frame clones alone and lacks a portion of them. Clone size and the V and J calls come from that table; the DNA yielded D and trimming. The table has over 150,000 clones, less than 85% seen once; the top ten hold roughly 5.2%. Germline assignment: CDR1 SGHDT and CDR2 YYEEEE. V was clipped by 9 bases and J by 7 bases; unmatched bases: 12. The CDR3 consists of 13 residues. Notes on this clone: Its antigen is unknown.

The receptor was isolated from a man aged 18 to 30 in good health and CMV-seronegative. The sample comprised PBMCs. The chain recombines TRBV5-6 with TRBJ1-2; 7 nucleotides match TRBD1. As DNA, the CDR3 is TGTGCCACAAAAGACAGGGCAGATCTTGGCTACACCTTC. Protein sequence: CATKDRADLGYTF.